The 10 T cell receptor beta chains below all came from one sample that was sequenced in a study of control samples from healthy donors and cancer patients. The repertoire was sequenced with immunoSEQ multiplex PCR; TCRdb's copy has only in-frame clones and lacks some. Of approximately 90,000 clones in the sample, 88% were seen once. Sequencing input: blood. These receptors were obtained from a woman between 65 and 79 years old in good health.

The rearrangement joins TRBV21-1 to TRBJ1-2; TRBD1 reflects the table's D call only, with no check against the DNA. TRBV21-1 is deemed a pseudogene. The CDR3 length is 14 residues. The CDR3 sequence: CASSFTGHSYGYTF. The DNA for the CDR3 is TGTGCCAGCAGCTTTACGGGACACAGCTATGGCTACACCTTC.

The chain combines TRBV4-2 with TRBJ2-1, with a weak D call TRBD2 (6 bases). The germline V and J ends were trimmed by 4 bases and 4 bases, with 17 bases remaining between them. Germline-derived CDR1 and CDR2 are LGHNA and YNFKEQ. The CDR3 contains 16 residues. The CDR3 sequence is CASSPQESGPYNEQFF. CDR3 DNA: TGTGCCAGCAGCCCCCAGGAAAGCGGGCCTTACAATGAGCAGTTCTTC.

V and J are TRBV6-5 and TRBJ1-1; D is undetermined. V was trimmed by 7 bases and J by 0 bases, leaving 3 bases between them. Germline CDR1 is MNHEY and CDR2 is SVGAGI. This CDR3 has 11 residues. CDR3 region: CASKVNTEAFF. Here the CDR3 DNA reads TGTGCCAGCAAAGTGAACACTGAAGCTTTCTTT.

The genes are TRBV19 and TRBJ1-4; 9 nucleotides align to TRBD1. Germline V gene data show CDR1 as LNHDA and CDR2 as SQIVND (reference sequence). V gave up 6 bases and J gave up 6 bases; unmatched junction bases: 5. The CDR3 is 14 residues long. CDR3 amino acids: CASSQGQGYEKLFF. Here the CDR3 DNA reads TGTGCCAGTAGCCAGGGACAGGGTTATGAAAAACTGTTTTTT.

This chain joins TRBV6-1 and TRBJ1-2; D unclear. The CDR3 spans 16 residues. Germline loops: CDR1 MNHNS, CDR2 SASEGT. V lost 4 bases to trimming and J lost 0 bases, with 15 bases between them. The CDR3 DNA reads TGTGCCAGCAGTGCATCCTCCGGGCCATCTAACTATGGCTACACCTTC. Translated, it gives CASSASSGPSNYGYTF.

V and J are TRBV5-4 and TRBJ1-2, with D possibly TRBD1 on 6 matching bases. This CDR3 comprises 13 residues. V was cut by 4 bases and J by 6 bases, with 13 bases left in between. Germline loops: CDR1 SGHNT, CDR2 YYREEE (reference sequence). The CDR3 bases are TGTGCCAGCAGCGCCACCAGGGGAGATGGCTACACCTTC. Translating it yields CASSATRGDGYTF.

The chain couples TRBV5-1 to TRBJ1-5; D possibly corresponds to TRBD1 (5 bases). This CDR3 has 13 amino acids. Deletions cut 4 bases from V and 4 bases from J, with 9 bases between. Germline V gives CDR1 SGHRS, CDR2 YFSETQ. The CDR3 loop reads CASSTDSNQPQHF. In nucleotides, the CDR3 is TGCGCCAGCAGCACCGACAGTAATCAGCCCCAGCATTTT.

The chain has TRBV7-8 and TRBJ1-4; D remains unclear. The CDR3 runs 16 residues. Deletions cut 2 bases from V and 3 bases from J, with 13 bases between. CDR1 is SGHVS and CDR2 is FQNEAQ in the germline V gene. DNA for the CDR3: TGTGCCAGCAGCTTACACGAAACGACACCTAATGAAAAACTGTTTTTT. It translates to CASSLHETTPNEKLFF.

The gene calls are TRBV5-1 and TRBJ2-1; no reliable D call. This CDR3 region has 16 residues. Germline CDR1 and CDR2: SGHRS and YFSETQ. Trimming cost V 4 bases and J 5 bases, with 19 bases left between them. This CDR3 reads CASSLVGSGGHNEQFF. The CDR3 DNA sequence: TGCGCCAGCAGCCTCGTGGGGTCAGGCGGCCACAATGAGCAGTTCTTC. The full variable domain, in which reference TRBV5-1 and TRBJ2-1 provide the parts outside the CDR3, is KAGVTQTPRYLIKTRGQQVTLSCSPISGHRSVSWYQQTPGQGLQFLFEYFSETQRNKGNFPGRFSGRQFSNSRSEMNVSTLELGDSALYLCASSLVGSGGHNEQFFGPGTRLTVL.

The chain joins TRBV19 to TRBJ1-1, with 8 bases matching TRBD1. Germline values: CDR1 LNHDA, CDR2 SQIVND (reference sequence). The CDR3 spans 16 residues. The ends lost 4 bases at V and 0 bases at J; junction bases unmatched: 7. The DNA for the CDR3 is TGTGCCAGTAGTAAAAGGACAGGGCCGTTGAACACTGAAGCTTTCTTT. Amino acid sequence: CASSKRTGPLNTEAFF. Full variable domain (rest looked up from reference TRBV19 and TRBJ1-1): DGGITQSPKYLFRKEGQNVTLSCEQNLNHDAMYWYRQDPGQGLRLIYYSQIVNDFQKGDIAEGYSVSREKKESFPLTVTSAQKNPTAFYLCASSKRTGPLNTEAFFGQGTRLTVV.